These 5 T cell receptor beta chains share one sample of origin, sequenced in a study of Ad26.COV2.S vaccination and SARS-CoV-2 variants. Measured with immunoSEQ multiplex PCR; TCRdb has only the in-frame clones, and not every one. The sample includes roughly 700,000 clones, roughly 90% of them seen just once. The treatment denotes: 15 to 20 received Ad26.COV2.S at low or high dose, single or two shots; about 5 received placebo; per-sample allocation not given. The samples date from day 63 after the first vaccine or placebo injection. The sequencing here drew on peripheral blood, taken in a trial of Ad26.COV2.S vaccine versus placebo. These receptor sequences come from a person between 18 and 59 years old who received the Ad26.COV2.S COVID-19 vaccine or a placebo.

The chain recombines TRBV6-5 with TRBJ1-4; 7 nucleotides line up with TRBD1. V lost 0 bases, J lost 8 bases, and 6 bases stayed unmatched. The CDR3 contains 15 residues. Per the germline V gene, CDR1 is MNHEY and CDR2 is SVGAGI. CDR3 loop: CASSYSIQGNEKLFF. DNA for the CDR3: TGTGCCAGCAGTTACTCAATACAGGGGAACGAAAAACTGTTTTTT.

This clone occurred once. The V gene is TRBV2, the J gene TRBJ2-1, with 8 positions matching TRBD2. CDR1 and CDR2 (germline): SNHLY, FYNNEI. The CDR3 consists of 16 residues. J lost 4 bases, V lost 6 bases, and 11 bases had no gene match. The CDR3 reads CASRGLVVGGYNEQFF. CDR3 nucleotides: TGTGCCAGCAGGGGACTAGTAGTCGGGGGGTACAATGAGCAGTTCTTC.

V usage is TRBV12-3 or TRBV12-4 and J usage is TRBJ1-5; no clear D gene. The V end lost 3 bases, the J end lost 3 bases, and 3 bases lay between the germline ends. The CDR3 extends over 12 amino acids. CDR3 sequence: CASSFLNQPQHF. In nucleotides, the CDR3 is TGTGCCAGCAGTTTTCTCAATCAGCCCCAGCATTTT.

This chain links TRBV11-2 with TRBJ2-7; TRBD2 matches 8 bases. Per the germline V gene, CDR1 is SGHAT and CDR2 is FQNNGV. The CDR3 totals 14 residues. V lost 8 bases and J lost 0; bases outside the gene matches: 6. CDR3 loop: CASGPSGGSYEQYF. The CDR3 DNA is TGTGCCAGCGGACCAAGCGGGGGCTCCTACGAGCAGTACTTC.

The V gene is TRBV10-3, the J gene TRBJ2-3, with a possible D match to TRBD2 (6 bases). V was trimmed by 10 bases and J by 5 bases, leaving 19 bases between them. The CDR3 runs 14 residues. Germline V gene data show CDR1 as ENHRY and CDR2 as SYGVKD. The CDR3 reads CATRDFLGLDTQYF. CDR3 bases: TGTGCCACTAGGGACTTCTTGGGGTTAGATACGCAGTATTTT.